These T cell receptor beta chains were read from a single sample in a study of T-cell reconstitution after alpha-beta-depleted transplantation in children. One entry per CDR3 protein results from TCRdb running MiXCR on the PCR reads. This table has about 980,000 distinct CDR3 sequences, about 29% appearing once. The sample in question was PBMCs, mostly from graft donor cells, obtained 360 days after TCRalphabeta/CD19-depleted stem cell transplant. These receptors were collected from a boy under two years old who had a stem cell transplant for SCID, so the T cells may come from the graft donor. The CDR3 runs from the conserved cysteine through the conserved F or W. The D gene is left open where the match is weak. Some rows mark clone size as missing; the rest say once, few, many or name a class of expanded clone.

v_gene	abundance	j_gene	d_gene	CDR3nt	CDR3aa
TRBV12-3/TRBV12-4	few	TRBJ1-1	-	TGTGCCAGCAGTTTCTCCGGTTTGACAGACACTGAAGCTTTCTTT	CASSFSGLTDTEAFF
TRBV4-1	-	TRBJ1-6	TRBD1	TGCGCCAGCAGCCAAGGCAGGGGGTATCCACCCCTCCACTTT	CASSQGRGYPPLHF
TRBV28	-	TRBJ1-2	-	TGTGCCAGCAGTTTATGGGATAGGGACGGCTACACCTTC	CASSLWDRDGYTF
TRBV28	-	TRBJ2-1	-	TGTGCCAGCAGAATTACAGGTCGCGCCTACAATGAGCAGTTCTTC	CASRITGRAYNEQFF
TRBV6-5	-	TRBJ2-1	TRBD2	TGTGCCAGCAGCTGGAGCGGGGTTGAGCAGTTCTTC	CASSWSGVEQFF
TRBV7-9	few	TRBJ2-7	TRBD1	TGTGCCAGCAGCTTATTCAGGGGGCGCAGCTACGAGCAGTACTTC	CASSLFRGRSYEQYF
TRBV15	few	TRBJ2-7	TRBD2	TGTGCCACCAGCAGAGAAAGAGGGACTAGCGGGGGCAACGAGCAGTACTTC	CATSRERGTSGGNEQYF
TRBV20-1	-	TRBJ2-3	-	TGCAGTGCTCAAAGGGGGGGTCCCGTCCTCGGCACAGATACGCAGTATTTT	CSAQRGGPVLGTDTQYF
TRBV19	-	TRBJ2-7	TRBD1	TGTGCCAGTAGTGCCAAGTACCCCCGGGACAGGGGGCGATACGAGCAGTACTTC	CASSAKYPRDRGRYEQYF
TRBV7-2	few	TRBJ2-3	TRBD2	TGTGCCAGCAGCTTAGGGAGACTAGCGGGAAGAGATACGCAGTATTTT	CASSLGRLAGRDTQYF
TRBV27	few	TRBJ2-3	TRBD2	TGTGCCAGCAGTTTACGACTAGCGGGGGGCGATACGCAGTATTTT	CASSLRLAGGDTQYF
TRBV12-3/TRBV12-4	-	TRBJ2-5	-	TGTGCCAGCAGTTTGTTGGGGGACCCCCCAGAGACCCAGTACTTC	CASSLLGDPPETQYF
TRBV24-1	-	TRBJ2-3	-	TGTGCCACCAGTGACGGACATACGCAGTATTTT	CATSDGHTQYF
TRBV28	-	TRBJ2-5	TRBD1	TGTGCCAGCAGTTTAGCGCAGGACAGGGGAATCAAGATGGGAGAGACCCAGTACTTC	CASSLAQDRGIKMGETQYF
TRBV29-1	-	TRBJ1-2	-	TGCAGCGCCGAGAGAAACTATGGCTACACCTTC	CSAERNYGYTF
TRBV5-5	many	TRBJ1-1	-	TGTGCCAGCAGTTTTGATACGAACACTGAAGCTTTCTTT	CASSFDTNTEAFF
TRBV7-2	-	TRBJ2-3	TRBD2	TGTGCCAGCAGCTTAGAGGGGGGACTAGTGACAGATACGCAGTATTTT	CASSLEGGLVTDTQYF
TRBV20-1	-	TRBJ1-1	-	TGCAGTGCTAGAGATGCTAACGGGAAGAGGGCTTTCTTT	CSARDANGKRAFF
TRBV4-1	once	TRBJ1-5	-	TGCGCCAGCAGCCATCCCGCCAGGAATCAGCCCCAGCATTTT	CASSHPARNQPQHF
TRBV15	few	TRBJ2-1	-	TGTGCCACCAGCAGTCGACTGGACAATGAGCAGTTCTTC	CATSSRLDNEQFF
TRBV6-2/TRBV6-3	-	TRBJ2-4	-	TGTGCCAGCCTGACGAACAGGAAGTACTTC	CASLTNRKYF
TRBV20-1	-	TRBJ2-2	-	TGCAGTGCAACCCCCGACACCGGGGAGCTGTTTTTT	CSATPDTGELFF
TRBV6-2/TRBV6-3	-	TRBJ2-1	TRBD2	TGTGCCAGCACCTACTCGGGGCTAGCGGGGTATTGGCGTGGGAATGAGCAGTTCTTC	CASTYSGLAGYWRGNEQFF
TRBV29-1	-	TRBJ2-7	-	TGCAGCGTTTTACCGGGTCGAGGCGAGCAGTACTTC	CSVLPGRGEQYF
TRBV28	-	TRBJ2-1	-	TGTGCCATCGGCCCGGGGGCGGCCTACAATGAGCAGTTCTTC	CAIGPGAAYNEQFF
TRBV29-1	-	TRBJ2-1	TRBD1	TGCAGCGTTAATAAACGGGACAGGGGCAGGAATGAGCAGTTCTTC	CSVNKRDRGRNEQFF
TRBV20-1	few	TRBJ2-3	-	TGCAGTGCTACCCTAGGAGGGGCTGATACGCAGTATTTT	CSATLGGADTQYF
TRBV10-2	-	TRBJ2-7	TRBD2	TGCGCCTCCATTCGGGGGGGAACCTCCTACGAGCAGTACTTC	CASIRGGTSYEQYF
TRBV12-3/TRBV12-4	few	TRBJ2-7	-	TGTGCCAGCAGTTTTTTTGGGCGAGGCTCCTACGAGCAGTACTTC	CASSFFGRGSYEQYF
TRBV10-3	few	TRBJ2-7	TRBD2	TGTGCCACCTCCCGCGGGGGGGGTTCCTACGAGCAGTACTTC	CATSRGGGSYEQYF
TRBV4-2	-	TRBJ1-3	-	TGTGCCAGCAGCCAACCTCGACCCGGTTTCTCTGGAAACACCATATATTTT	CASSQPRPGFSGNTIYF
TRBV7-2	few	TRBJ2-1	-	TGTGCCAGCAACCCCAAAAGCTCCTACAATGAGCAGTTCTTC	CASNPKSSYNEQFF
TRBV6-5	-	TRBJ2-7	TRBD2	TGTGCCAGCAGTACTAGCGGGGGAACCTACGAGCAGTACTTC	CASSTSGGTYEQYF
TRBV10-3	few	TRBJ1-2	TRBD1	TGTGCCATCAGGAGACAGGGAGAAGATGGCTACACCTTC	CAIRRQGEDGYTF
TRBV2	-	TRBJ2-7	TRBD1	TGTGCCAGCACCAGGGGGCTAATCGTCTACGAGCAGTACTTC	CASTRGLIVYEQYF
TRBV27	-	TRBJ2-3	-	TGTGCCAGCAGTTTCGGACAGTTCACAGATACGCAGTATTTT	CASSFGQFTDTQYF
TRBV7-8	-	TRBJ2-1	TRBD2	TGTGCCAGCAGCTTAGCGCAACTTTTAGCGGGGGCCCGAGACAATGAGCAGTTCTTC	CASSLAQLLAGARDNEQFF
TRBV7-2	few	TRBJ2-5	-	TGTGCCAGCCAAAGGACGACCCAAGAGACCCAGTACTTC	CASQRTTQETQYF
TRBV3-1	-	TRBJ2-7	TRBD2	TGTGCCAGCAGCCAAGACGGGGGGGCATTTTCCTACGAGCAGTACTTC	CASSQDGGAFSYEQYF
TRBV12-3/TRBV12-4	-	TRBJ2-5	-	TGTGCCAGCAGTTATTGGAAAGTTGAGACCCAGTACTTC	CASSYWKVETQYF
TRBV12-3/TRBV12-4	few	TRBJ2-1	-	TGTGCCAGCAGTCCACACCCTGGCGGGGTTTCCTACAATGAGCAGTTCTTC	CASSPHPGGVSYNEQFF
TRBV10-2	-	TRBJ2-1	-	TGCGCCAGCAGAACCAACGGGGGGCAAACCTACAATGAGCAGTTCTTC	CASRTNGGQTYNEQFF
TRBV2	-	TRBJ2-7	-	TGTGCCAGCAGTGGGGGGGACCGGATCTACGAGCAGTACTTC	CASSGGDRIYEQYF
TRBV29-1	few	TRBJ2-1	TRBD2	TGCAGCGGGTTTAGCGGGGGGGCCTACAATGAGCAGTTCTTC	CSGFSGGAYNEQFF
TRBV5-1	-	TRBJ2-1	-	TGCGCCAGCAGCTTGGAGGGGGGCCCCCCCCATGAGCAGTTCTTC	CASSLEGGPPHEQFF
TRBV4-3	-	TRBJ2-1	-	TGCGCCAGCAGCCAAAGAGGGGGGATACCCTACAATGAGCAGTTCTTC	CASSQRGGIPYNEQFF
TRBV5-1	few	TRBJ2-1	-	TGCGCCAGCAGCTTGTCTCAGGGAGGACACAATGAGCAGTTCTTC	CASSLSQGGHNEQFF
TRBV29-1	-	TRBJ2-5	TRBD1	TGCAGCGTTGAACGGGACAGCGGAGAGACCCAGTACTTC	CSVERDSGETQYF
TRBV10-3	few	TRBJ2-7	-	TGTGCCAGCAGCGTCGGACAACTCTACGAGCAGTACTTC	CASSVGQLYEQYF
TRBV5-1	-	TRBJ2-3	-	TGCGCCAGCAGCTTGCCTGGTATGGGGGGCCGCACAGATACGCAGTATTTT	CASSLPGMGGRTDTQYF
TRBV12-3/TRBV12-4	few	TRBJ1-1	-	TGTGCCAGCAGTTTGGAAGCAGGCGGTGGGACTGAAGCTTTCTTT	CASSLEAGGGTEAFF
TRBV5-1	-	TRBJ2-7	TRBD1	TGCGCCAGCAGCAAACAGCGGACAGGGGCCTTGTACGAGCAGTACTTC	CASSKQRTGALYEQYF
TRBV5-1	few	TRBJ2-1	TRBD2	TGCGCCAGCAGCACAGGACTAGCGGGGAGAAACAATGAGCAGTTCTTC	CASSTGLAGRNNEQFF
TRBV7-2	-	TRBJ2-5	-	TGTGCCAGCAGCTTAGGGAGTAGGATGGTAACGAGGGAGACCCAGTACTTC	CASSLGSRMVTRETQYF
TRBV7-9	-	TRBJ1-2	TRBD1	TGTGCCAGCAGCCGGACAGGGGGCTTTGGCTACACCTTC	CASSRTGGFGYTF
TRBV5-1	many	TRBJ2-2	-	TGCGCCAGCAGCCCGGGACAATCGAACACCGGGGAGCTGTTTTTT	CASSPGQSNTGELFF
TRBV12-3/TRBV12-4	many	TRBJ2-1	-	TGTGCCAGCAGTTTTGTGCTAGGATCCTACAATGAGCAGTTCTTC	CASSFVLGSYNEQFF
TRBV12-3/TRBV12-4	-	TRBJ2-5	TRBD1	TGTGCCAGCAGCGTCCCGGGACAGGAGGCAGAGACCCAGTACTTC	CASSVPGQEAETQYF
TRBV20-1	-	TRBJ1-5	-	TGCAGTGCCAAAGATGGGGGGGCTCAGCCCCAGCATTTT	CSAKDGGAQPQHF
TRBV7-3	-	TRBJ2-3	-	TGTGCCAGCAGCTTACCCCTAGCAGTCACAGATACGCAGTATTTT	CASSLPLAVTDTQYF